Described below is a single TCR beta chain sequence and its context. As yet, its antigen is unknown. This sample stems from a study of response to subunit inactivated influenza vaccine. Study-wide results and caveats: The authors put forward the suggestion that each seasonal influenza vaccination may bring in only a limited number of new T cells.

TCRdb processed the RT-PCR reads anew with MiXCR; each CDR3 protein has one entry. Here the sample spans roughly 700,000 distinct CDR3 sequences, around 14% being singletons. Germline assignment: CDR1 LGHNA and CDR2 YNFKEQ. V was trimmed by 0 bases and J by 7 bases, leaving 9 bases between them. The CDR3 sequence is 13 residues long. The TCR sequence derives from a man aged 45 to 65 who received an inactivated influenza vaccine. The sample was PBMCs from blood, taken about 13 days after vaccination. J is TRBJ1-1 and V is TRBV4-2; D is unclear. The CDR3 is CASSQDLWVEAFF. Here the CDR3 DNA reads TGTGCCAGCAGCCAAGACCTCTGGGTTGAAGCTTTCTTT.